These 4 T cell receptor beta chains originate from one sample sequenced in a study of blood T cell repertoires in COVID-19. Sequencing used immunoSEQ multiplex PCR; TCRdb keeps in-frame clones, though not all of them. The repertoire has roughly 570,000 clones, approximately 91% of them found once; the top ten carry less than 9%. The sample taken for sequencing was peripheral blood. These receptors all stem from a woman between 45 and 65 years old with COVID-19, enrolled during active disease.

The J gene is TRBJ2-7, the V gene TRBV10-1; TRBD2 aligns across 7 bases. The CDR3 spans 12 residues. Germline V gene sequence: CDR1 WNHNN, CDR2 SYGVQD (reference sequence). The V and J ends lost 5 bases and 7 bases, in that order; junction bases with no gene match: 5. CDR3 region: CASSRGGGEQYF. In DNA, the CDR3 is TGCGCCAGCAGTCGCGGGGGAGGTGAGCAGTACTTC.

In DNA form, the CDR3 reads TGCGCCAGCAGGGACAGCCCAAATTCACCCCTCCACTTT. Translation: CASRDSPNSPLHF. V and J are TRBV5-1 and TRBJ1-6, with D perhaps matching TRBD1 (6 bases). The CDR3 sequence is 13 residues long. Germline CDR1 SGHRS, CDR2 YFSETQ. Trimming took 5 bases from V and 7 from J, leaving 10 bases between them.

The J gene is TRBJ1-6, the V gene TRBV6-1, with D unresolved. From germline, CDR1 is MNHNS and CDR2 SASEGT. CDR3 length equals 12 residues. V shed 3 bases and J shed 14 bases, with 11 bases lying between them. CDR3 amino acids: CASSELQETLHF. The CDR3 nucleotides are TGTGCCAGCAGTGAGCTCCAAGAGACCCTCCACTTT.

The rearrangement joins TRBV6-6 to TRBJ1-1; 7 bases agree with TRBD1. V trimming: 6 bases; J trimming: 4 bases; junction bases outside the gene matches: 2. The CDR3 contains 12 residues. Germline loops: CDR1 MNHNY, CDR2 SVGAGI (reference sequence). This CDR3 is CASSQGGTEAFF. In nucleotides, the CDR3 is TGTGCCAGCAGCCAGGGGGGCACTGAAGCTTTCTTT.